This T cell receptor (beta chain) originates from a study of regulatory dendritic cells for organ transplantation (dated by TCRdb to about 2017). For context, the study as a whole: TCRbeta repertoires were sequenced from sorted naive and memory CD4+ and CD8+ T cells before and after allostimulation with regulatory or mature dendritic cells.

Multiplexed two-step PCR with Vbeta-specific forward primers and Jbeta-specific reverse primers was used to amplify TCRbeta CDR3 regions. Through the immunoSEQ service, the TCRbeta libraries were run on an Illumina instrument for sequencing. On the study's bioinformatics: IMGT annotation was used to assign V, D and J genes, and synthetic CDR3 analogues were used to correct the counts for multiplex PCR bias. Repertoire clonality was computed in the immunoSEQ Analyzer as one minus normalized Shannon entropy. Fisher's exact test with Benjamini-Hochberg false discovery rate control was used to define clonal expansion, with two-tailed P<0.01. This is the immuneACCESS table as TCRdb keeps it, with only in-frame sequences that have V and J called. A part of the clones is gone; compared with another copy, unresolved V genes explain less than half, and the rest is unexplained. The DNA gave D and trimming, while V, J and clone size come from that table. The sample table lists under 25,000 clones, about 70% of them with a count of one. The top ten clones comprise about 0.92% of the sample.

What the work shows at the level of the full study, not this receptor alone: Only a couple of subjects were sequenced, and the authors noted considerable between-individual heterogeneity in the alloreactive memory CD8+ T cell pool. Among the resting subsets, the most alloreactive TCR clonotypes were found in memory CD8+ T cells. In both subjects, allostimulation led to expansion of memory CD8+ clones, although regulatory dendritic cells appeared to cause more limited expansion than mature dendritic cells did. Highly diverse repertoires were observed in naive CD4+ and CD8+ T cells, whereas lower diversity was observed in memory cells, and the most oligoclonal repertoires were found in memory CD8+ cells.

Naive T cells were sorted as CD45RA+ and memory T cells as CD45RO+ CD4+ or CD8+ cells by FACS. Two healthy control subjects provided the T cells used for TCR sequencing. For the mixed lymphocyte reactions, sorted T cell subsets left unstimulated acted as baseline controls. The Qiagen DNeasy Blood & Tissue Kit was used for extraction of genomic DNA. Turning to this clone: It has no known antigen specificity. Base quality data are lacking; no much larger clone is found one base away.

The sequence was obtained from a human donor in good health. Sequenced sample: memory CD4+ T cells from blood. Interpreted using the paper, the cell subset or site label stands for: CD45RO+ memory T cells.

The CDR3 is CASSMTGGSSEAFF. The sequence in DNA is TGTGCCAGCAGTATGACAGGGGGAAGTTCTGAAGCTTTCTTT. The rearranged segments are TRBV2 and TRBJ1-1; 9 central nucleotides agree with TRBD1. Here V drops 5 bases and J drops 6 bases, and the junction holds 7 bases not matched to any gene. The germline V gene sets CDR1 to SNHLY and CDR2 to FYNNEI. The CDR3 runs 14 residues from the cysteine to the phenylalanine. Only CDR3 DNA remains: 42 bases, in frame from the first base.